A selection of T cell receptor beta chains follows, all from one sample in a study of a mutant IDH1 vaccine in newly diagnosed glioma. Data came from immunoSEQ multiplex PCR; TCRdb stores just in-frame clones and leaves some out. Of 50,000 to 65,000 clones in the sample, over 75% were seen once. No cognate antigen is known for these TCRs. Sequencing used PBMCs, obtained from a glioma patient whose treatment included an IDH1 peptide vaccine. The receptors were sampled from a man aged 50 to 59 with glioma. Both conserved end residues are part of each CDR3. The D gene is left open where the match is weak. A clone size is listed for some rows: how often the clone was seen (once, few, many), or a class if it is expanded.

size	V	J	D	CDR3	DNA
once	TRBV9	TRBJ2-3	TRBD1	CASSALGTGGIDTQYF	TGTGCCAGCAGCGCCCTCGGGACAGGGGGCATTGATACGCAGTATTTT
.	TRBV4-2	TRBJ1-1	.	CASSTPPGSMNTEAFF	TGTGCCAGCAGCACCCCCCCCGGCAGTATGAACACTGAAGCTTTCTTT
.	TRBV7-9	TRBJ2-5	TRBD2	CASSSNRGLAGRETQYF	TGTGCCAGCAGCTCGAACCGGGGACTAGCGGGCCGAGAGACCCAGTACTTC
.	TRBV11-3	TRBJ2-7	TRBD2	CASSLGVAGTLYF	TGTGCCAGCAGCTTAGGGGTAGCGGGTACCCTGTACTTC
.	TRBV11-2	TRBJ1-5	.	CASSLGYNQPQHF	TGTGCCAGCAGCTTAGGGTACAATCAGCCCCAGCATTTT
.	TRBV19	TRBJ1-1	.	CASSAPGARVLGGVAFF	TGTGCCAGTAGTGCCCCCGGAGCCAGGGTCCTGGGGGGGGTAGCTTTCTTT
.	TRBV6-6	TRBJ1-2	TRBD1	CASSYQGQTYGYTF	TGTGCCAGCAGTTACCAGGGACAGACCTATGGCTACACCTTC
.	TRBV5-5	TRBJ2-5	TRBD2	CASSLSLAGVQETQYF	TGTGCCAGCAGCTTGTCGCTAGCGGGGGTTCAAGAGACCCAGTACTTC
once	TRBV23-1	TRBJ2-7	.	CARPTGTPSYEQYF	TGCGCCAGACCGACCGGGACCCCTTCCTACGAGCAGTACTTC
.	TRBV7-9	TRBJ1-4	.	CASSSTGAANEKLFF	TGTGCCAGCAGCTCGACTGGGGCGGCTAATGAAAAACTGTTTTTT
.	TRBV6-6	TRBJ1-1	TRBD1	CASNPGGGFSDTEAFF	TGTGCCAGCAACCCAGGGGGCGGGTTTTCCGACACTGAAGCTTTCTTT
.	TRBV4-3	TRBJ2-3	.	CASSQDRNSRDTQYF	TGCGCCAGCAGCCAAGATCGCAATTCGAGAGATACGCAGTATTTT
.	TRBV5-4	TRBJ2-6	.	CASSSINWGANVLTF	TGTGCCAGCAGCTCGATTAATTGGGGGGCCAACGTCCTGACTTTC
.	TRBV19	TRBJ1-5	.	CATTKGRGNQPQHF	TGTGCCACCACGAAGGGGCGAGGCAATCAGCCCCAGCATTTT
.	TRBV7-7	TRBJ1-1	.	CASSLTVNTEAFF	TGTGCTAGCAGCTTAACGGTTAACACTGAAGCTTTCTTT
.	TRBV5-1	TRBJ1-1	TRBD1	CASSKTGGGNEAFF	TGCGCCAGCAGCAAAACAGGGGGGGGAAACGAAGCTTTCTTT
.	TRBV27	TRBJ2-3	TRBD2	CASSSPLRGGALDTQYF	TGTGCCAGCAGTTCCCCCCTACGCGGGGGGGCTCTCGATACGCAGTATTTT
.	TRBV5-1	TRBJ1-2	.	CASSLGQGYTF	TGCGCCAGCAGCTTGGGACAGGGCTACACCTTC
.	TRBV10-1	TRBJ1-1	.	CASSESRISNTEAFF	TGCGCCAGCAGTGAGTCGAGGATCAGTAACACTGAAGCTTTCTTT
.	TRBV6-1	TRBJ2-7	.	CASSEVAGRGAYEQYF	TGTGCCAGCAGTGAAGTGGCGGGAAGAGGCGCCTACGAGCAGTACTTC
.	TRBV7-9	TRBJ2-7	TRBD1	CASRRQGSHEQYF	TGTGCCAGCAGGCGACAGGGATCCCACGAGCAGTACTTC
.	TRBV6-5	TRBJ1-1	.	CASSPPWPVGAEAFF	TGTGCCAGCAGCCCTCCGTGGCCGGTGGGAGCTGAAGCTTTCTTT
.	TRBV28	TRBJ2-7	.	CASSPLNYEQYF	TGTGCCAGCAGTCCCCTCAACTACGAGCAGTACTTC
.	TRBV6-5	TRBJ1-1	.	CASSFEGNTEAFF	TGTGCCAGCAGTTTCGAGGGGAACACTGAAGCTTTCTTT
.	TRBV7-8	TRBJ2-6	.	CASSLRAGASGANVLTF	TGTGCCAGCAGCTTACGGGCAGGGGCATCTGGGGCCAACGTCCTGACTTTC
.	TRBV10-3	TRBJ2-1	TRBD2	CAISGLTSGGAGNEQFF	TGTGCCATCAGTGGTTTGACTAGCGGGGGGGCCGGGAATGAGCAGTTCTTC
.	TRBV6-4	TRBJ2-3	.	CASSPSPAWADTQYF	TGTGCCAGCAGTCCCTCCCCCGCATGGGCAGATACGCAGTATTTT
.	TRBV27	TRBJ2-7	.	CASRSAGTYEQYF	TGTGCCAGCAGGAGCGCGGGAACATACGAGCAGTACTTC
.	TRBV4-2	TRBJ1-1	.	CASSQDVYRDTEAFF	TGTGCCAGCAGCCAAGATGTGTACCGGGACACTGAAGCTTTCTTT
few	TRBV29-1	TRBJ1-2	.	CSVEDPWSGRANYGYTF	TGCAGCGTTGAAGATCCCTGGTCGGGCAGGGCCAACTATGGCTACACCTTC
.	TRBV10-3	TRBJ2-7	TRBD2	CAISEGFETSGVYEQYF	TGTGCCATCAGCGAGGGGTTCGAAACTAGCGGGGTCTACGAGCAGTACTTC
.	TRBV11-2	TRBJ1-2	TRBD1	CASSLTGGLGYTF	TGTGCCAGCAGCCTGACAGGGGGCCTTGGCTACACCTTC
.	TRBV5-1	TRBJ2-5	TRBD2	CASSLVLAGGLRQETQYF	TGCGCCAGCAGCTTGGTTCTAGCGGGAGGGCTCCGCCAAGAGACCCAGTACTTC
.	TRBV28	TRBJ2-7	.	CASSLGGVSSYEQYF	TGTGCCAGCAGTTTGGGTGGCGTCAGCTCCTACGAGCAGTACTTC
few	TRBV19	TRBJ1-1	.	CASTPDRTEAFF	TGTGCCAGTACCCCGGACCGGACTGAAGCTTTCTTT
.	TRBV6-1	TRBJ2-1	.	CASSSGTSSYNEQFF	TGTGCCAGCAGTTCAGGAACGAGCTCCTACAATGAGCAGTTCTTC
.	TRBV5-4	TRBJ1-6	.	CASSLAGGGYDSPLHF	TGTGCCAGCAGCTTGGCCGGCGGGGGGTACGATTCACCCCTCCACTTT
.	TRBV11-3	TRBJ2-7	.	CASSLQGTEQYF	TGTGCCAGCAGCTTACAGGGGACCGAGCAGTACTTC
.	TRBV18	TRBJ2-5	.	CASSPPVTETQYF	TGTGCCAGCTCACCACCGGTTACCGAGACCCAGTACTTC
.	TRBV7-6	TRBJ2-1	TRBD2	CASSSRPSGYNEQFF	TGTGCCAGCAGTTCACGGCCTAGCGGCTACAATGAGCAGTTCTTC
.	TRBV2	TRBJ2-3	.	CASTREGGRDTQYF	TGTGCCAGCACCAGAGAAGGAGGGCGCGATACGCAGTATTTT
.	TRBV28	TRBJ1-2	TRBD1	CASSSTRDRGLSSYGYTF	TGTGCCAGCAGTTCAACCCGGGACAGGGGGCTTTCTTCCTATGGCTACACCTTC
.	TRBV21-1	TRBJ1-5	.	CASSKGNSGTGGGKGKQPQHF	TGTGCCAGCAGCAAAGGGAACTCTGGGACAGGGGGCGGCAAGGGTAAGCAGCCCCAGCATTTT
.	TRBV25-1	TRBJ2-1	.	CASSEDSSSYNEQFF	TGTGCCAGCAGTGAGGACAGTAGCTCCTACAATGAGCAGTTCTTC
.	TRBV6-1	TRBJ2-6	.	CASSVGNLGPSGANVLTF	TGTGCCAGCAGTGTAGGGAACCTAGGCCCCTCTGGGGCCAACGTCCTGACTTTC
.	TRBV4-3	TRBJ2-1	TRBD2	CASSQDGLAGGYNEQFF	TGCGCCAGCAGCCAAGACGGCCTAGCGGGGGGGTACAATGAGCAGTTCTTC
.	TRBV19	TRBJ2-5	.	CATQDSTLKSAQETQYF	TGTGCCACCCAGGACTCTACACTCAAGTCGGCGCAAGAGACCCAGTACTTC
once	TRBV5-1	TRBJ2-7	TRBD2	CASSTSRIAGGSYEQYF	TGCGCCAGCAGCACATCTAGGATTGCGGGAGGTTCCTACGAGCAGTACTTC
once	TRBV14	TRBJ2-7	TRBD1	CASSRGQVISYEQYF	TGTGCCAGCAGCAGGGGACAGGTAATCTCCTACGAGCAGTACTTC